This T cell receptor beta chain came from a study of cytomegalovirus exposure and HLA in healthy donors. The donors gave bone marrow, and they were healthy. The study's findings and limits: Generally TCR sequences proved uncommon, though certain public TCRs appeared in numerous donors. Most of the TCR beta V segments (in an earlier analysis) were productive either about 87% or about 30% of the time. As was reported, the classifier diagnosed cytomegalovirus status with high specificity and sensitivity.

Only one count was recorded for this clone. Its matching antigen is unknown. The CDR3 is 15 residues long. With 5 bases removed from V and 3 bases from J, the gap between germline ends came to 14 bases. Germline CDR1 is SGHVS and CDR2 is FQNEAQ. The PCR ran on 60 Vbeta and 13 Jbeta primers. Libraries were prepared by immunoSEQ multiplex PCR; TCRdb keeps only in-frame clonotypes and omits some of them. The sample lists about 160,000 clones; 70% to 80% were seen once. The receptor was isolated from a female donor in good health and CMV-seronegative. Source material: PBMCs. The chain uses TRBV7-8 and TRBJ1-5; tentatively, D is TRBD1 (5 bases). CDR3 nucleotides: TGTGCCAGCAGCAAAAGCGGGGGTTCCAATCAGCCCCAGCATTTT. Its protein product is CASSKSGGSNQPQHF.